Below are 23 T cell receptor beta chains sequenced from a single sample in a study of beta chain features in type 1 diabetes. cDNA synthesis used the whole RNA isolate, giving expressed TCRB sequences. Method: immunoSEQ multiplex PCR; TCRdb's copy keeps in-frame clones and lacks some. Among under 550,000 clones listed, 11% were seen once. Specimen: naive CD4+ T cells from blood. All receptors come from a woman younger than 35 in good health.

This clone was observed a handful of times. The chain combines TRBV7-9 with TRBJ1-2; no reliable D call. With 0 bases removed from V and 4 bases from J, the gap between germline ends came to 12 bases. The CDR3 loop spans 15 amino acids. Germline CDR1 SEHNR, CDR2 FQNEAQ (reference sequence). CDR3 DNA sequence: TGTGCCAGCAGCTTAGCACGGAACTCGGGCTATGGCTACACCTTC. Protein product: CASSLARNSGYGYTF.

Only a few counts were recorded for this clone. CDR3 DNA: TGTGCCAGCAGTCGGGACGGAAGTACGCAGTATTTT. The encoded protein is CASSRDGSTQYF. This rearrangement joins TRBV5-6 to TRBJ2-3; D may be TRBD1 or TRBD2 (5 bases each). With 5 bases removed from V and 8 bases from J, the gap between germline ends came to 12 bases. CDR3 length: 12 residues. Germline CDR1 is SGHDT and CDR2 is YYEEEE.

The sample holds a few counts of this clone. The rearrangement uses TRBV25-1 and TRBJ2-1, with 10 bases that match TRBD1. The CDR3 loop spans 14 amino acids. CDR1 and CDR2 (germline): MGHDK, SYGVNS. J was trimmed by 9 bases and V by 4 bases; bases with no gene match: 6. The CDR3 reads CASSGQGAQSEQFF. CDR3 bases: TGTGCCAGCAGTGGACAGGGGGCTCAGAGTGAGCAGTTCTTC.

This clone was observed a few times. The J gene is TRBJ1-1, the V gene TRBV4-2, with 7 bases lining up with TRBD1. The CDR3 has 15 residues. J was trimmed by 9 bases and V by 1 base; bases with no gene match: 11. Germline assignment: CDR1 LGHNA and CDR2 YNFKEQ. This CDR3 is CASSQARQGGLKAFF. CDR3 DNA sequence: TGTGCCAGCAGCCAAGCCAGACAGGGAGGCTTGAAAGCTTTCTTT.

This clone was seen a handful of times. The V and J genes are TRBV7-2 and TRBJ2-5; D is unclear. The V gene's germline CDR1 is SGHTA and CDR2 FQGNSA. Trimming took off 7 bases at V and 4 bases at J, with 19 bases between the two ends. CDR3 length: 15 amino acids. CDR3 nucleotide sequence: TGTGCCAGCAATTCGGATTATGGGGTTCCAGAGACCCAGTACTTC. Translation gives CASNSDYGVPETQYF.

The CDR3 is CSARGGANTGELFF. CDR3 nucleotide sequence: TGCAGCGCCCGGGGGGGCGCGAACACCGGGGAGCTGTTTTTT. The V and J genes are TRBV29-1 and TRBJ2-2; 8 bases map to TRBD2. V lost 7 bases to trimming and J lost 0 bases; unmatched junction nucleotides: 4. CDR1 is SQVTM and CDR2 is ANQGSEA in the germline V gene. The length of the CDR3 is 14 residues.

The V and J genes are TRBV7-6 and TRBJ1-1; D call uncertain. This CDR3 is built from 13 residues. V lost 3 bases and J 0 bases, leaving 5 bases between the germline ends. CDR1 is SGHVS, CDR2 FNYEAQ, per germline. The CDR3 nucleotides are TGTGCCAGCAGCTTTGGTATGAACACTGAAGCTTTCTTT. Its translation is CASSFGMNTEAFF.

This clone has only a few counts. This chain uses TRBV29-1 with TRBJ2-3, with a tentative D call TRBD1 (6 bases). CDR1 SQVTM and CDR2 ANQGSEA come from the germline V gene. CDR3 length equals 12 residues. The V and J ends lost 4 bases and 4 bases respectively, with 9 bases between them. This CDR3 is CSVGRQADTQYF. The DNA of the CDR3 is TGCAGCGTTGGTAGACAGGCAGATACGCAGTATTTT.

V and J are TRBV7-2 and TRBJ2-7, with D unclear. Germline V gene lookup returns CDR1 SGHTA and CDR2 FQGNSA. The CDR3 runs to 14 residues. V was trimmed by 7 bases and J by 2 bases, leaving 15 bases between them. The CDR3 DNA reads TGTGCCAGCACCCCCGGCACCACTACCTACGAGCAGTACTTC. It encodes CASTPGTTTYEQYF.

This clone was seen a few times. The chain employs TRBV14 and TRBJ2-2, with D possibly called TRBD1 or TRBD2 (5 bases each). This CDR3 is 18 amino acids long. CDR1 and CDR2 (germline): SGHDN, FVKESK. Trimming shortened V by 0 bases and J by 0 bases, and 14 bases separated the two germline ends. CDR3 sequence (DNA): TGTGCCAGCAGCCAAGATATTGCAGGGAGCGCGAACACCGGGGAGCTGTTTTTT. Translation: CASSQDIAGSANTGELFF. Combining the CDR3 with reference TRBV14 and TRBJ2-2 gives the whole variable domain EAGVTQFPSHSVIEKGQTVTLRCDPISGHDNLYWYRRVMGKEIKFLLHFVKESKQDESGMPNNRFLAERTGGTYSTLKVQPAELEDSGVYFCASSQDIAGSANTGELFFGEGSRLTVL.

The rearrangement joins TRBV30 to TRBJ2-4, with 7 bases matching TRBD2. V gave up 3 bases and J gave up 0 bases; unmatched junction bases: 11. The germline CDR1 and CDR2 sequences are GTSNPN and SVGIG (reference sequence). The CDR3 has 17 amino acids. CDR3 amino acids: CAWSPLGGNLAKNIQYF. CDR3 nucleotide sequence: TGTGCCTGGAGCCCACTCGGGGGGAATTTAGCCAAAAACATTCAGTACTTC.

This clone was detected only a few times. This CDR3 is CASSGRGTKETQYF. The CDR3 bases are TGTGCCAGCAGTGGAAGGGGCACCAAAGAGACCCAGTACTTC. V gene TRBV6-1 combines with J gene TRBJ2-5; TRBD1 might be the D (5 bases). Trimming shortened V by 4 bases and J by 3 bases, and 12 bases separated the two germline ends. The CDR3 runs 14 residues. Germline V gene lookup returns CDR1 MNHNS and CDR2 SASEGT.

In this sample, this clone turned up many times. This rearrangement joins TRBV25-1 to TRBJ2-5, with D unclear. The CDR3 contains 11 residues. From germline, CDR1 is MGHDK and CDR2 SYGVNS. V lost 6 bases and J 5 bases, leaving 7 bases between the germline ends. The CDR3 reads CASRLGETQYF. The DNA of the CDR3 is TGTGCCAGCAGACTGGGGGAGACCCAGTACTTC.

The chain links TRBV7-2 to TRBJ2-1; D ambiguous. The ends were cut back, 1 base at V and 5 bases at J, with 9 bases in the middle. The CDR3 covers 14 residues. Looked up from germline, CDR1 is SGHTA and CDR2 is FQGNSA. In nucleotides, the CDR3 is TGTGCCAGCAGCTTAGTACGGTGGAACAATGAGCAGTTCTTC. Amino acid sequence: CASSLVRWNNEQFF.

This clone has just one count. The rearrangement joins TRBV18 to TRBJ2-5, with TRBD2 as a possible D gene (5 bases). Germline V CDR1 and CDR2: KGHSH, LQKENI. The V end was cut by 2 bases, the J end by 1 base, with 8 bases between. This CDR3 contains 14 residues. Here the CDR3 reads CASSPGLAQETQYF. CDR3 sequence (DNA): TGTGCCAGCTCACCAGGCCTAGCCCAAGAGACCCAGTACTTC.

This clone was found once. CDR3 nucleotide sequence: TGTGCCAGCAGGGAGTTCAACACCGGGGAGCTGTTTTTT. Translated: CASREFNTGELFF. The chain has TRBV2 and TRBJ2-2; D gene unclear. Germline loops: CDR1 SNHLY, CDR2 FYNNEI. The CDR3 has 13 residues. V shed 6 bases and J shed 2 bases, with 7 bases lying between them.

The chain carries TRBV5-1 and TRBJ2-7; D is perhaps TRBD2 (6 bases). Between the trimmed V and J ends, which lost 4 bases and 3 bases, there was a span of 11 bases. In germline, CDR1 is SGHRS, CDR2 YFSETQ. The CDR3 runs 13 residues. CDR3 coding DNA: TGCGCCAGCAGCGGGGGGACTGTCTACGAGCAGTACGTC. As protein: CASSGGTVYEQYV.

This clone was picked up a small number of times. This rearrangement joins TRBV19 to TRBJ2-6; D gene uncertain. This CDR3 comprises 15 residues. The V and J ends lost 3 bases and 0 bases respectively, with 6 bases between them. In germline, CDR1 is LNHDA, CDR2 SQIVND (reference sequence). DNA of the CDR3: TGTGCCAGTAGTATCGACCGCTCTGGGGCCAACGTCCTGACTTTC. It encodes CASSIDRSGANVLTF.

With respect to this clone: An end of the junction differs from the germline gene, which may be a read error. The CDR3 sequence: CASSLVTGAVNSPLYF. The CDR3 coding sequence is TGCGCCAGCAGCCTAGTGACAGGGGCAGTGAATTCACCCCTCTACTTT. The chain recombines TRBV4-3 with TRBJ1-6, with 8 positions matching TRBD1. The CDR3 is made up of 16 amino acids. Germline CDR1 and CDR2: LGHNA and YSLEER.

There are a few counts of this clone. The V gene is TRBV18, the J gene TRBJ2-4; D is uncertain. Trimming shortened V by 3 bases and J by 4 bases, and 22 bases separated the two germline ends. Germline V gene lookup returns CDR1 KGHSH and CDR2 LQKENI. The CDR3 totals 18 residues. The CDR3 sequence: CASSPSSAIGEGKNIQYF. CDR3 DNA: TGTGCCAGCTCACCCAGCAGCGCGATCGGAGAAGGGAAAAACATTCAGTACTTC.

This clone turned up a few times. The chain carries TRBV5-1 and TRBJ2-5; TRBD2 matches 11 bases. The V and J ends lost 4 bases and 2 bases, in that order; junction bases with no gene match: 7. Germline-derived CDR1 and CDR2 are SGHRS and YFSETQ. This CDR3 spans 16 amino acids. CDR3 sequence: CASSVGTSGWQETQYF. The CDR3 bases are TGCGCCAGCAGCGTCGGGACTAGCGGTTGGCAAGAGACCCAGTACTTC.

This clone was observed a few times. This chain links TRBV4-1 with TRBJ1-2; D may be TRBD1 (6 bases). This CDR3 contains 14 residues. Deletions cut 1 base from V and 2 bases from J, with 8 bases between. The germline gives CDR1 MGHRA, CDR2 YSYEKL. The CDR3 sequence is CASSQADSNYGYTF. The CDR3 DNA reads TGCGCCAGCAGCCAAGCGGACAGCAACTATGGCTACACCTTC.

This clone has just a few counts. The V gene is TRBV6-6, the J gene TRBJ2-7; D not resolved. In germline, CDR1 is MNHNY, CDR2 SVGAGI (reference sequence). V lost 0 bases and J lost 3, with 9 bases in between. The CDR3 sequence is 14 residues long. Written as DNA, the CDR3 is TGTGCCAGCAGTTACTCGGGCTACCGCTACGAGCAGTACGTC. As protein: CASSYSGYRYEQYV.